The 4 T cell receptor beta chains below come from one sample, sequenced in a study of vaccination and CD4 T cells after COVID-19. Oncomine TCR Beta short-read sequencing was applied to DNA from cultured CD4+ T cells. TCRdb called the PCR reads again in MiXCR, with one record for every CDR3 protein. The sample includes roughly 8,600 distinct CDR3 sequences, 45% to 65% of them seen just once. The treatment denotes: approximately nine-day PBMC culture with coronavirus spike peptide pools or control peptides (ViraFEST assay). These receptors have no known antigen. Sequenced material: CD4+ T cells from blood, cultured in vitro. These receptors were taken from a human donor who had recovered from COVID-19.

This clonotype has just a few counts. The chain carries TRBV2 and TRBJ2-1; 9 bases match TRBD1. The CDR3 spans 14 residues. The V segment lost 7 bases and the J segment 4 bases; nucleotides outside the gene matches: 5. Germline V gives CDR1 SNHLY, CDR2 FYNNEI. CDR3 loop: CASIAGTGYNEQFF. CDR3 DNA sequence: TGTGCCAGCATCGCCGGGACAGGGTACAATGAGCAGTTCTTC.

The CDR3 loop reads CAWSVFERLNTEAFF. Written as DNA, the CDR3 is TGTGCCTGGAGTGTATTTGAACGACTGAACACTGAAGCTTTCTTT. The gene calls are TRBV30 and TRBJ1-1; D gene ambiguous. Looked up from germline, CDR1 is GTSNPN and CDR2 is SVGIG (reference sequence). This CDR3 is built from 15 residues. V dropped 0 bases and J dropped 0 bases, with 11 bases sitting between them. Filled out from reference TRBV30 and TRBJ1-1, the complete variable domain reads SQTIHQWPATLVQPVGSPLSLECTVEGTSNPNLYWYRQAAGRGLQLLFYSVGIGQISSEVPQNLSASRPQDRQFILSSKKLLLSDSGFYLCAWSVFERLNTEAFFGQGTRLTVV.

The chain joins TRBV19 to TRBJ1-2; D is unclear. Germline V gene sequence: CDR1 LNHDA, CDR2 SQIVND (reference sequence). V was cut by 4 bases and J by 8 bases, with 14 bases left in between. This CDR3 spans 13 amino acids. The CDR3 spells CASSNGPGVGYTF. The CDR3 coding sequence is TGTGCCAGTAGTAATGGGCCTGGAGTAGGCTACACCTTC.

The chain employs TRBV11-3 and TRBJ1-2; D is undetermined. Germline CDR1 reads SGHNT; CDR2 reads YENEEA. The V end was cut by 5 bases, the J end by 4 bases, with 17 bases between. The CDR3 has 15 residues. This CDR3 reads CASSPEVLGGYGYTF. In nucleotides, the CDR3 is TGTGCCAGCAGCCCAGAAGTTTTGGGCGGCTATGGCTACACCTTC.